This T cell receptor beta chain was sequenced in a study of CD8+ T cells in alopecia areata. Treatment indicated: oral pan-JAK inhibitor, 5-10 mg twice daily. The germline CDR1 and CDR2 sequences are MNHEY and SMNVEV (reference sequence). The CDR3 is 15 residues long. Trimming removed 4 bases at V and 0 bases at J, with 13 bases between. Extraction of RNA preceded its reverse transcription into cDNA, which served as the sequencing template. Only in-frame clones appear in the TCRdb table, and some are missing; sequencing was by immunoSEQ multiplex PCR. Of 65,000 to 75,000 clones in the sample, over 25% were seen once.

The sequence was obtained from a human donor with alopecia areata. V usage is TRBV27 and J usage is TRBJ2-7; no clear D gene. The source material was CD8+ T cells sorted from blood, sampled at week 4, from a patient treated with tofacitinib. CDR3 in amino acids: CASSSLQRRSYEQYF. Here the CDR3 DNA reads TGTGCCAGCAGTTCACTACAGAGGCGCTCCTACGAGCAGTACTTC.